This T cell receptor beta chain was sequenced in a study of long-term antiretroviral therapy in people with HIV. Study-wide points: It was not possible to obtain data on ART adherence, viral resistance or therapy changes. Older ART regimens may have been in use when blood was drawn between about 2004 and 2018.

About this clone itself: Its specificity is unknown.

The CDR3 contains 14 residues. From germline, CDR1 is LNHDA and CDR2 SQIVND (reference sequence). Trimming took 5 bases from V and 6 from J, leaving 17 bases between them. Version v3.0 of the immunoSEQ assay was performed at survey level. Sequencing had a target that covered about 40,000-50,000 T-cell genomes per sample. Libraries were prepared by immunoSEQ multiplex PCR; TCRdb keeps only in-frame clonotypes and omits some of them. This sample has 26,000 or so clones, with over 90% found just once. This specimen was unsorted PBMCs, taken 6.2 years after starting antiretroviral therapy. The source is a man aged 40-55 years with HIV. The V and J genes are TRBV19 and TRBJ2-7; no clear D. Here the CDR3 reads CASSPLGDLSEQYF. In nucleotides, the CDR3 is TGTGCCAGTAGTCCCCTCGGTGACTTGAGCGAGCAGTACTTC.